This T cell receptor (beta chain) was captured in a study of T cells in Graves' hyperthyroidism and ophthalmopathy. Study-level points and caveats: Most clonotypes expanded in thyroid above 0.001 were likewise present in blood.

This clonotype has at least ten counts. Its cognate antigen is unknown. Amplified TCR beta CDR3 regions came from RNA transcripts. The study used the HTBI primer set for a first-round RT-PCR of the TCR CDR3. TCRdb re-called the multiplex PCR reads with MiXCR, one entry per CDR3 protein. The data contain over 650,000 distinct CDR3 sequences, roughly 15% of them singletons. Graves' hyperthyroidism is called stable when ophthalmopathy does not progress within 18 months. Every diagnosis used clinical symptoms, serum thyroxine and TRAb, thyroid ultrasound and orbital computed tomography. Cells are PBMCs isolated from 10 ml of fresh blood. This CDR3 comprises 16 residues. V dropped 1 base and J dropped 3 bases, with 15 bases sitting between them. Germline CDR1 LGHDT, CDR2 YNNKEL (reference sequence).

This receptor was identified in a man between 18 and 29 years old with Graves' hyperthyroidism. V usage is TRBV3-1 and J usage is TRBJ2-5; TRBD2 is a possible D gene (6 bases). The sample taken for sequencing was blood. The CDR3 reads CASSQGPRAGKETQYF. CDR3 sequence (DNA): TGTGCCAGCAGCCAAGGACCCCGGGCGGGAAAAGAGACCCAGTACTTC.